The 23 T cell receptor beta chains reported below all come from one sample, sequenced in a study of blood T cell repertoires in COVID-19 (dated by TCRdb to about 2020). Libraries were constructed by the immunoSEQ multiplex PCR assay. Sourced from immuneACCESS, this table was stored by TCRdb with only in-frame sequences that have V and J called. A share of the clones is absent; for the studies checked, an unresolved V gene accounts for under half, and the remainder has no known explanation. For this sample there are about 250,000 clones; 85% to 90% appear just once. The top ten hold under 2.5% of the sample. Sequencing input: PBMCs or T cells enriched from blood (not recorded which). Receptor source: a woman between 18 and 30 years old who had recovered from COVID-19.

The rearrangement joins TRBV6-5 to TRBJ2-7, with D maybe TRBD1 (8 bases). V shed 7 bases and J shed 4 bases, with 17 bases lying between them. CDR1 is MNHEY and CDR2 is SVGAGI in the germline V gene. The CDR3 runs 14 residues. The CDR3 reads CASNAYRGGYEQYF. CDR3 in DNA: TGTGCCAGCAATGCGTACAGGGGGGGGTACGAGCAGTACTTC.

This chain joins TRBV19 and TRBJ1-5; 8 bases line up with TRBD1. The CDR3 is 15 amino acids. Germline assignment: CDR1 LNHDA and CDR2 SQIVND (reference sequence). V dropped 6 bases and J dropped 4; count of bases not matched to a gene: 8. The CDR3 region is CASRNVDRANQPQHF. In DNA form, the CDR3 reads TGTGCCAGTAGGAACGTGGACAGGGCAAATCAGCCCCAGCATTTT.

V and J are TRBV9 and TRBJ1-2; TRBD1 matches at 9 bases. CDR3 length: 15 amino acids. Trimming cost V 0 bases and J 5 bases; bases outside gene matches: 5. Germline values: CDR1 SGDLS, CDR2 YYNGEE. This CDR3 is CASSVGGDRVYGYTF. Written as DNA, the CDR3 is TGTGCCAGCAGCGTAGGGGGGGACAGGGTATATGGCTACACCTTC.

The rearrangement joins TRBV30 to TRBJ1-5; D possibly corresponds to TRBD1 (6 bases). Germline CDR1 reads GTSNPN; CDR2 reads SVGIG (reference sequence). The length of the CDR3 is 12 residues. V gave up 3 bases and J gave up 6 bases, with 9 bases separating them. Written as DNA, the CDR3 is TGTGCCTGGAGAACAGGGACTCAGCCCCAGCATTTT. It translates to CAWRTGTQPQHF. Drawing the rest from reference TRBV30 and TRBJ1-5, the complete variable domain is SQTIHQWPATLVQPVGSPLSLECTVEGTSNPNLYWYRQAAGRGLQLLFYSVGIGQISSEVPQNLSASRPQDRQFILSSKKLLLSDSGFYLCAWRTGTQPQHFGDGTRLSIL.

CDR3 protein: CASSQDGGPAPDTQYF. CDR3 DNA: TGTGCCAGCAGCCAAGATGGGGGCCCCGCCCCAGATACGCAGTATTTT. The rearrangement uses TRBV14 and TRBJ2-3, with a tentative D call TRBD1 (6 bases). CDR1 and CDR2 from the germline V gene are SGHDN and FVKESK. This CDR3 spans 16 amino acids. V lost 0 bases and J lost 4, with 14 bases in between.

This chain connects TRBV28 to TRBJ1-2; possible D gene TRBD1, 6 bases. The CDR3 runs to 12 residues. The germline V and J ends were trimmed by 8 bases and 4 bases, with 11 bases remaining between them. CDR1 is MDHEN, CDR2 SYDVKM, per germline. CDR3 residues: CASLTGIYGYTF. The CDR3 coding sequence is TGTGCCAGCCTCACAGGGATCTATGGCTACACCTTC.

This chain links TRBV6-5 with TRBJ1-1; perhaps TRBD1 as D (6 bases). Germline CDR1 reads MNHEY; CDR2 reads SVGAGI. The ends were cut back, 7 bases at V and 1 base at J, with 10 bases in the middle. This CDR3 spans 13 amino acids. The CDR3 sequence: CASMVQGNTEAFF. As DNA, the CDR3 is TGTGCCAGCATGGTACAGGGGAACACTGAAGCTTTCTTT.

The rearrangement uses TRBV11-2 and TRBJ2-5; 8 bases are shared with TRBD1. Germline trimming cut 5 bases from V and 4 bases from J; bases unmatched to any gene: 18. The V gene's germline CDR1 is SGHAT and CDR2 FQNNGV. The CDR3 consists of 18 residues. The DNA of the CDR3 is TGTGCCAGCAGCGACAAGTATGGACAGGGTTTTTTATCAGAGACCCAGTACTTC. This translates into CASSDKYGQGFLSETQYF.

The rearrangement uses TRBV3-1 (or the pseudogene TRBV3-2) and TRBJ1-2, with TRBD1 identical over 10 bases. Germline assignment: CDR1 LGHDT and CDR2 YNNKEL (reference sequence). The J segment lost 6 bases and the V segment lost 3 bases, leaving 4 bases of the junction unmatched. The length of the CDR3 is 14 residues. The CDR3 DNA follows: TGTGCCAGCAGCCACCGGACAGGGGGAAATGGCTACACCTTC. This encodes CASSHRTGGNGYTF.

V and J are TRBV5-1 and TRBJ1-2; 10 bases are shared with TRBD1. The CDR3 is 17 amino acids. The V gene end was trimmed by 5 bases and the J gene end by 8 bases; junction bases not matched to a gene: 18. Germline lookup yields CDR1 SGHRS and CDR2 YFSETQ. DNA for the CDR3: TGCGCCAGCAGTTTTTTACCGGGACAGGGGCTTTCGGGGGGCTACACCTTC. Translation gives CASSFLPGQGLSGGYTF.

The V and J genes are TRBV6-5 and TRBJ2-1, with 11 nucleotides matching TRBD2. CDR1 and CDR2 from the germline V gene are MNHEY and SVGAGI. The CDR3 loop spans 15 amino acids. J gave up 5 bases and V 6 bases, and 6 bases lay outside the gene matches. CDR3 region: CASRLAGESDNEQFF. CDR3 in DNA: TGTGCCAGCAGACTAGCGGGGGAATCGGACAATGAGCAGTTCTTC.

On this clone: Other nucleotide sequences from this sample produce the same CDR3. The chain couples TRBV12-3 or TRBV12-4 to TRBJ2-7; D is unclear. The CDR3 totals 12 residues. Trimming removed 6 bases at V and 0 bases at J, with 6 bases between. CDR3 DNA sequence: TGTGCCAGCAGCACGGGCTCCTACGAGCAGTACTTC. Amino acids: CASSTGSYEQYF.

CDR3 DNA sequence: TGTGCCAGCAGCCCTTACAGGGAGAACACTGAAGCTTTCTTT. Residues: CASSPYRENTEAFF. The V gene is TRBV3-1 (or the pseudogene TRBV3-2), the J gene TRBJ1-1; perhaps TRBD1 as D (6 bases). The CDR3 has 14 residues. Trimming removed 4 bases at V and 1 base at J, with 10 bases between. CDR1 and CDR2 (germline): LGHDT, YNNKEL (reference sequence).

The genes are TRBV28 and TRBJ2-3; 8 bases fit TRBD1. J was trimmed by 5 bases and V by 5 bases; bases with no gene match: 6. CDR1 is MDHEN, CDR2 SYDVKM, per germline. This CDR3 has 14 amino acids. CDR3 loop: CASSGDRLGDTQYF. The DNA of the CDR3 is TGTGCCAGCAGTGGGGACAGGTTGGGAGATACGCAGTATTTT.

V gene TRBV3-1 (or the pseudogene TRBV3-2) combines with J gene TRBJ1-2; 10 bases match TRBD1. V shed 4 bases, J shed 6 bases, and the junction held 11 bases outside the gene matches. CDR1 LGHDT and CDR2 YNNKEL come from the germline V gene (reference sequence). This CDR3 is 16 amino acids long. The CDR3: CASSRPGQGDRHGYTF. The CDR3 bases are TGTGCCAGCAGCCGACCCGGACAGGGGGACAGACATGGCTACACCTTC.

The chain employs TRBV10-3 and TRBJ2-7; weak D call: TRBD1 (5 bases). The CDR3 runs 13 residues. V was pared by 6 bases and J by 3 bases, with 12 bases between. CDR1 is ENHRY, CDR2 SYGVKD, per germline. This chain's CDR3 is CAISLTENYEQYF. For the CDR3, the DNA is TGTGCCATCAGCCTGACAGAGAACTACGAGCAGTACTTC.

This chain links TRBV6-2 or TRBV6-3 with TRBJ1-2; D unclear. Germline V gene sequence: CDR1 MNHEY, CDR2 SVGEGT. V lost 0 bases to trimming and J lost 4 bases, with 12 bases between them. This CDR3 is 15 amino acids long. The chain's CDR3 is CASSYSINRGYGYTF. DNA of the CDR3: TGTGCCAGCAGTTACTCGATAAACCGGGGCTATGGCTACACCTTC.

This clone appeared once. The V and J genes are TRBV27 and TRBJ2-1; a possible D gene is TRBD1 (5 bases). CDR1 MNHEY and CDR2 SMNVEV come from the germline V gene (reference sequence). Trimming left V 11 bases short and J 5 bases short, with 13 bases between. The CDR3 spans 12 residues. In DNA, the CDR3 is TGTGCCTCATTAGGGGTTCACAATGAGCAGTTCTTC. It is translated as CASLGVHNEQFF.

The rearrangement uses TRBV27 and TRBJ1-5; weak D call: TRBD1 (5 bases). CDR1 and CDR2 (germline): MNHEY, SMNVEV (reference sequence). This CDR3 comprises 13 residues. Trimming stripped 6 bases from V and 7 bases from J, with 13 bases between. This chain's CDR3 is CASSGTREQPQHF. The CDR3 DNA is TGTGCCAGCAGCGGGACTAGAGAACAGCCCCAGCATTTT.

The chain carries TRBV2 and TRBJ1-3; no definite D call. Germline V CDR1 and CDR2: SNHLY, FYNNEI. The V end was cut by 1 base, the J end by 0 bases, with 4 bases between. The CDR3 spans 14 residues. The CDR3 reads CASSEVISGNTIYF. The CDR3 DNA follows: TGTGCCAGCAGTGAAGTAATCTCTGGAAACACCATATATTTT.

This CDR3 reads CASSRTGDPPQHF. CDR3 coding DNA: TGTGCCAGCAGCCGGACAGGGGATCCGCCCCAGCATTTT. The chain joins TRBV12-3 or TRBV12-4 to TRBJ1-5, with 9 bases aligning to TRBD1. The CDR3 length is 13 residues. After removal of 6 bases from V and 9 bases from J, the junction contained 6 bases not matched to a gene.

This clone was picked up many times. V usage is TRBV28 and J usage is TRBJ1-5; 7 nucleotides agree with TRBD1. In germline, CDR1 is MDHEN, CDR2 SYDVKM. The CDR3 has 17 amino acids. V gave up 6 bases and J gave up 0 bases; unmatched junction bases: 11. The CDR3 region has the DNA TGTGCCAGCAGGAACCGGGACAGAAGTTATAGCAATCAGCCCCAGCATTTT. The encoded protein is CASRNRDRSYSNQPQHF.

Worth noting for this clone: A read error may produce the germline difference seen at one junction end. The chain uses TRBV12-3 or TRBV12-4 and TRBJ1-3, with 7 positions matching TRBD1. CDR3 length equals 11 residues. CDR3 bases: TGTGCCAGCAGTTTAGCCGGACAGGATTACTTC. Translated: CASSLAGQDYF.